These 2 T cell receptor beta chains were sequenced from one sample in a study of cytomegalovirus exposure and HLA in healthy donors. The PCR was carried out with 60 Vbeta primers and 13 Jbeta primers. Sequencing was performed with immunoSEQ multiplex PCR; in TCRdb, only in-frame clones are kept and a portion is missing. The sample has about 140,000 clones; 80% are singletons. Sequenced: PBMCs. These receptors all stem from a man aged 45-65 years in good health and CMV-seronegative.

V usage is TRBV30 and J usage is TRBJ2-5, with 8 bases lining up with TRBD2. Germline trimming cut 2 bases from V and 4 bases from J; bases unmatched to any gene: 9. The CDR3 covers 15 residues. Germline loops: CDR1 GTSNPN, CDR2 SVGIG (reference sequence). Here the CDR3 reads CAWSPASGSLETQYF. CDR3 nucleotide sequence: TGTGCCTGGAGTCCTGCAAGCGGGAGTCTAGAGACCCAGTACTTC.

The chain carries TRBV30 and TRBJ1-3, with D perhaps TRBD1 (6 bases). The germline V and J ends were trimmed by 0 bases and 6 bases, with 12 bases remaining between them. Per the germline V gene, CDR1 is GTSNPN and CDR2 is SVGIG (reference sequence). The CDR3 has 14 residues. This CDR3 is CAWSVGGASNTIYF. The DNA of the CDR3 is TGTGCCTGGAGTGTAGGGGGGGCGTCAAACACCATATATTTT. The full variable domain, completed using reference TRBV30 and TRBJ1-3, is SQTIHQWPATLVQPVGSPLSLECTVEGTSNPNLYWYRQAAGRGLQLLFYSVGIGQISSEVPQNLSASRPQDRQFILSSKKLLLSDSGFYLCAWSVGGASNTIYFGEGSWLTVV.